This T cell receptor (beta chain) is drawn from a study of identical twins. Study results and limitations: Carriage of fewer insertions was seen in abundant cord blood beta clonotypes, whereas memory repertoires showed none.

Via MiXCR, TCRdb re-called the 5' RACE reads, giving one row per CDR3 protein. This sample has roughly 260,000 distinct CDR3 sequences; around 15% occur once, and the top ten carry 8.5% to 10%. Germline CDR1 and CDR2: SEHNR and FQNEAQ (reference sequence). V lost 2 bases and J lost 4, with 12 bases in between. CDR3 length equals 14 residues. Remarks on this clonotype: Its matching antigen is unknown.

Input material: memory (CD45RO+) T cells sorted from blood. V gene TRBV7-9 combines with J gene TRBJ2-7; the D gene could be TRBD1 or TRBD2 (5 bases each). This TCR came from a woman aged 18-29 years in good health. As DNA, the CDR3 is TGTGCCAGCAGCTTACTCCCGGGGCAGTACGAGCAGTACTTC. Translating gives CASSLLPGQYEQYF.